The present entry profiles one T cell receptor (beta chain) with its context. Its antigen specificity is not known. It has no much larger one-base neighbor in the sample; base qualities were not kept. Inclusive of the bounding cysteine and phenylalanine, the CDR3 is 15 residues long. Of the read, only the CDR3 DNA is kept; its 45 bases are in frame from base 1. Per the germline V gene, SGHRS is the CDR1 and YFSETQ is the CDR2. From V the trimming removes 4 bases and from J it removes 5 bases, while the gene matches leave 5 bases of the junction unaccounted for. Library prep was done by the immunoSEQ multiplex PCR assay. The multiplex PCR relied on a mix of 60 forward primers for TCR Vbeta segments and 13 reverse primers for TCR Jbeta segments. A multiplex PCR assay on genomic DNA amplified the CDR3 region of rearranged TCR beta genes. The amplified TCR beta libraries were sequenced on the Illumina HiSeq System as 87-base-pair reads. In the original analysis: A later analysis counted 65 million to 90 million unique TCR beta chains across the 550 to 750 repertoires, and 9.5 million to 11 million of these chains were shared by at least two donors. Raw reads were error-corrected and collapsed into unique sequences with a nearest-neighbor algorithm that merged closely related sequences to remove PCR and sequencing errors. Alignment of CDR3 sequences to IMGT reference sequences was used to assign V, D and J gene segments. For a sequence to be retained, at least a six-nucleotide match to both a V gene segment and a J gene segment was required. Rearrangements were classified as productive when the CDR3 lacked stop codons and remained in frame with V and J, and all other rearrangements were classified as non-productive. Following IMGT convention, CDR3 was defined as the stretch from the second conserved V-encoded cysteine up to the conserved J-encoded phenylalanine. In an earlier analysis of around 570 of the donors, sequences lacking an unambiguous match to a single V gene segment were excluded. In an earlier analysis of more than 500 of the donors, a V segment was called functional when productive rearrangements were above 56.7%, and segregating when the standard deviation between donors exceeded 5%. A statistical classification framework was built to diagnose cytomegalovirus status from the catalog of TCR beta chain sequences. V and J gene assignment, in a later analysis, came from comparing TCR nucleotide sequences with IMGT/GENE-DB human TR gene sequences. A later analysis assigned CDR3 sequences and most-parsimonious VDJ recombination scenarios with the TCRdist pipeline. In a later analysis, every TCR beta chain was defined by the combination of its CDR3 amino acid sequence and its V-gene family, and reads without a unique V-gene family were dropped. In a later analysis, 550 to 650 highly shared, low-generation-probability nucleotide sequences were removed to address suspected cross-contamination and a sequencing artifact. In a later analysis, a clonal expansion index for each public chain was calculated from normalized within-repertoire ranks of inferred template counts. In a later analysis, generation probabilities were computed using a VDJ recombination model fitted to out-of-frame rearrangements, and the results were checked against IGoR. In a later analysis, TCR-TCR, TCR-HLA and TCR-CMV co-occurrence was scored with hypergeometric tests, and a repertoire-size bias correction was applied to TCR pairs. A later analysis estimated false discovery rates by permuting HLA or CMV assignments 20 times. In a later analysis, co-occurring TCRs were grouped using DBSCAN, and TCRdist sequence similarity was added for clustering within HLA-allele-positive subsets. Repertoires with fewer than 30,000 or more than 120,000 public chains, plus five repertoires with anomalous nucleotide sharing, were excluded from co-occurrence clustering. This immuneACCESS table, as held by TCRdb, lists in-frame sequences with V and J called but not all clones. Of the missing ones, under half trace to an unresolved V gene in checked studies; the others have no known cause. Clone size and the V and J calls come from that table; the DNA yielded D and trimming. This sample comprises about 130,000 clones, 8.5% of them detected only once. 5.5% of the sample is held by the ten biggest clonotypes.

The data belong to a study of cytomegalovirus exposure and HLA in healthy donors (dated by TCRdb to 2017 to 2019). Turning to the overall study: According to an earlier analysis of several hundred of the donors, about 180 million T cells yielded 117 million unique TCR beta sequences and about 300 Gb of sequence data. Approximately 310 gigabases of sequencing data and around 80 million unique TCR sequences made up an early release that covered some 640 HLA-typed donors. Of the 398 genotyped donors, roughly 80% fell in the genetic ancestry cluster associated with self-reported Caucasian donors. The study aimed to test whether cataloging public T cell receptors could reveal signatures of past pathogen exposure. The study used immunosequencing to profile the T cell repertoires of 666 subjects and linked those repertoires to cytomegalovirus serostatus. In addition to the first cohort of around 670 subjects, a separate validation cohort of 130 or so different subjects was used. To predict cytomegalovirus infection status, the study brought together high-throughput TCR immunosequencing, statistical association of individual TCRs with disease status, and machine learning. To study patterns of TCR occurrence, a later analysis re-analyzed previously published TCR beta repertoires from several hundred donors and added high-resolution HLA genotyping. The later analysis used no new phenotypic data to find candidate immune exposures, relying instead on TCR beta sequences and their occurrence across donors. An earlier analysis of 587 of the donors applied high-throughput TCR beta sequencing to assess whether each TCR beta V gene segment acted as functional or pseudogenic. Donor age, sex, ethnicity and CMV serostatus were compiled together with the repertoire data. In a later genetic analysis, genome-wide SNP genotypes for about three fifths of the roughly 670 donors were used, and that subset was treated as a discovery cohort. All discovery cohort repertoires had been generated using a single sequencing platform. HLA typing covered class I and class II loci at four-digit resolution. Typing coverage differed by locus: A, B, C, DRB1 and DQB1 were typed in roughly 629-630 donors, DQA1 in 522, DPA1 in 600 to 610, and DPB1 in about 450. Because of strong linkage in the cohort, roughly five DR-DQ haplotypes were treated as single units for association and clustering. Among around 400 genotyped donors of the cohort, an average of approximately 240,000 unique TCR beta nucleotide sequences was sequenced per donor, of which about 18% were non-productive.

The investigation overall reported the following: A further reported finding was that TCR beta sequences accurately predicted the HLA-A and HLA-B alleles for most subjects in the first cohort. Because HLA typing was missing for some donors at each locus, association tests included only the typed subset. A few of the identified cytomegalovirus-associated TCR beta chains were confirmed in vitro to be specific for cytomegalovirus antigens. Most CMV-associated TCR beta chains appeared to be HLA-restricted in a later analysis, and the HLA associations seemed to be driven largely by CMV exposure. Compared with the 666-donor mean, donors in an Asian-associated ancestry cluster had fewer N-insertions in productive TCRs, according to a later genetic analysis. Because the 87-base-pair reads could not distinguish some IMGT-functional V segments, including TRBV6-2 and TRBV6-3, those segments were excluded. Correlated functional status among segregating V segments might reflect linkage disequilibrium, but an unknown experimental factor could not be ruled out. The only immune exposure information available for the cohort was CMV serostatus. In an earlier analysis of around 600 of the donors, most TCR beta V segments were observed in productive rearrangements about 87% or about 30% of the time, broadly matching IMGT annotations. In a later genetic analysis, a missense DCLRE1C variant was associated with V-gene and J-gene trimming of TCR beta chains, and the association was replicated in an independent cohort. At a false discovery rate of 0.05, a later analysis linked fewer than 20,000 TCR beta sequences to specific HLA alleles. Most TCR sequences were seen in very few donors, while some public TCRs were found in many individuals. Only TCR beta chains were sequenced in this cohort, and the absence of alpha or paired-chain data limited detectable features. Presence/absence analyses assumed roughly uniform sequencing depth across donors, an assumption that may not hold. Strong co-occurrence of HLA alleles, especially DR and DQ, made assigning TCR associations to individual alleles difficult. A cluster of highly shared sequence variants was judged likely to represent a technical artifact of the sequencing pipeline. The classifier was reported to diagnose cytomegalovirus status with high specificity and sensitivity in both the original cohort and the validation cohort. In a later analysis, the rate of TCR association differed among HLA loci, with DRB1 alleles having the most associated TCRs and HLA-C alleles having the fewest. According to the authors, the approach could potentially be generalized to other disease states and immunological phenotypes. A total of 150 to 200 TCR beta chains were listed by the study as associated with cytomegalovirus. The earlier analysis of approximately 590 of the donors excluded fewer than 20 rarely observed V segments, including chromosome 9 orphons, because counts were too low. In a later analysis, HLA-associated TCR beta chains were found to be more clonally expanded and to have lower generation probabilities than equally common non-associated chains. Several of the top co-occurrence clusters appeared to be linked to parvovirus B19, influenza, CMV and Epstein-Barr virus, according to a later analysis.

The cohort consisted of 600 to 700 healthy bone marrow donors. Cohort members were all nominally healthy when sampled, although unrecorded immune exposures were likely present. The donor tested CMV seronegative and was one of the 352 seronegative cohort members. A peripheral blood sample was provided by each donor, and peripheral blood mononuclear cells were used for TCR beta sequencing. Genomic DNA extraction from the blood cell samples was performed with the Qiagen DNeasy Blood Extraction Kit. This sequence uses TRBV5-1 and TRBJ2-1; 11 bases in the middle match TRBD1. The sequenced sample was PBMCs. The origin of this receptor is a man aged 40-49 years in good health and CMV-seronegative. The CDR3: CASSDGQGAHNEQFF. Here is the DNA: TGCGCCAGCAGCGATGGACAGGGGGCCCACAATGAGCAGTTCTTC.